This record looks at one TCR beta chain sequence and its context. Its specificity is unknown. Stated time point: week 35, safety follow-up. Vaccination used 300 ug of mutant IDH1 20-mer peptide per dose, with topical imiquimod. Donor tumors were new WHO grade 3 or 4 IDH1-mutant, ATRX-lost astrocytomas. This sample is part of a study of a mutant IDH1 vaccine in newly diagnosed glioma. Study overall: Onset of vaccination occurred 4-6 weeks following radiotherapy alone, or with temozolomide cycles.

Germline CDR1 is LNHDA and CDR2 is SQIVND (reference sequence). V lost 5 bases to trimming and J lost 7 bases, with 20 bases between them. CDR3 length: 15 residues. Generated by immunoSEQ multiplex PCR, the TCRdb table keeps only in-frame clones and is missing some. The table includes under 40,000 clones, more than 75% detected once. The chain couples TRBV19 to TRBJ1-1, with D perhaps TRBD1 (6 bases). This receptor was taken from a man in his thirties or forties with glioma. Sequencing used PBMCs, obtained from a glioma patient whose treatment included an IDH1 peptide vaccine. CDR3 sequence (DNA): TGTGCCAGTAGTCCTTACCGGGACAACGGCGGTGAAGCTTTCTTT. Translating it yields CASSPYRDNGGEAFF. The full variable domain, completed using reference TRBV19 and TRBJ1-1, is DGGITQSPKYLFRKEGQNVTLSCEQNLNHDAMYWYRQDPGQGLRLIYYSQIVNDFQKGDIAEGYSVSREKKESFPLTVTSAQKNPTAFYLCASSPYRDNGGEAFFGQGTRLTVV.